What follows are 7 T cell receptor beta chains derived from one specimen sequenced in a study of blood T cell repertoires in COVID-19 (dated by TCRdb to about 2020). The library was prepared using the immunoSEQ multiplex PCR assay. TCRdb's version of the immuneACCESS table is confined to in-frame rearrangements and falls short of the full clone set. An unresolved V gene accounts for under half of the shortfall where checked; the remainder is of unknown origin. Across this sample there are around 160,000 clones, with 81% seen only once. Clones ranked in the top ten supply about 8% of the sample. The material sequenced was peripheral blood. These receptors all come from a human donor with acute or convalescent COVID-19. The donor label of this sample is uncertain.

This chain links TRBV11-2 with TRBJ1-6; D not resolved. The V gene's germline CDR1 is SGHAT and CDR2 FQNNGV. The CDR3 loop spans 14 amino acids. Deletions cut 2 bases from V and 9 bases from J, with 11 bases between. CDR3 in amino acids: CASSLWPVGSPLHF. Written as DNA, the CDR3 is TGTGCCAGCAGCTTATGGCCAGTTGGTTCACCCCTCCACTTT.

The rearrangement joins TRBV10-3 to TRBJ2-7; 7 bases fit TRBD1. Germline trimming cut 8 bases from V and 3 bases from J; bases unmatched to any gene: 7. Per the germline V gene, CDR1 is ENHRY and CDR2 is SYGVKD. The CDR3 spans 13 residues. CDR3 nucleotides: TGTGCCATCTCCTCACGGGACAGCTACGAGCAGTACGTC. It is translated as CAISSRDSYEQYV.

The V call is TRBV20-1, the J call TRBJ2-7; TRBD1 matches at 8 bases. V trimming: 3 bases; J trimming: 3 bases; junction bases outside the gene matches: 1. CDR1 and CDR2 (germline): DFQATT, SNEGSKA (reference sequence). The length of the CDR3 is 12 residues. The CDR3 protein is CSASGQGYEQYF. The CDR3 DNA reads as TGCAGTGCTAGTGGACAGGGCTACGAGCAGTACTTC.

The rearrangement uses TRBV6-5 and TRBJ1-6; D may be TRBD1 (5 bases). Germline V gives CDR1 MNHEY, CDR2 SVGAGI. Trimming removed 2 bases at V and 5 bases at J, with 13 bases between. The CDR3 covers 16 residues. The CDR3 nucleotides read TGTGCCAGCAGTTACACCAGCAGGGTCCATAATTCACCCCTCCACTTT. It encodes CASSYTSRVHNSPLHF.

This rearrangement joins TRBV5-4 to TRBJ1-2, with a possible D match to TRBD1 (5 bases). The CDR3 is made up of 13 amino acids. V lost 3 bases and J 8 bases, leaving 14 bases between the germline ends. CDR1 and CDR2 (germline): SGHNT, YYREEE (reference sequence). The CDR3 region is CASSSGGGWGYTF. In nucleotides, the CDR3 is TGTGCCAGCAGCTCCGGGGGAGGCTGGGGCTACACCTTC. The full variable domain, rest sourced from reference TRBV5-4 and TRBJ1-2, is ETGVTQSPTHLIKTRGQQVTLRCSSQSGHNTVSWYQQALGQGPQFIFQYYREEENGRGNFPPRFSGLQFPNYSSELNVNALELDDSALYLCASSSGGGWGYTFGSGTRLTVV.

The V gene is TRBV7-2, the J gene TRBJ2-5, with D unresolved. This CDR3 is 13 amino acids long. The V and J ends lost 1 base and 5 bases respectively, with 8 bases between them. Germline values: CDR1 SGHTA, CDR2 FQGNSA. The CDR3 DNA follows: TGTGCCAGCAGCTTAGAACCTCGGGAGACCCAGTACTTC. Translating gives CASSLEPRETQYF.

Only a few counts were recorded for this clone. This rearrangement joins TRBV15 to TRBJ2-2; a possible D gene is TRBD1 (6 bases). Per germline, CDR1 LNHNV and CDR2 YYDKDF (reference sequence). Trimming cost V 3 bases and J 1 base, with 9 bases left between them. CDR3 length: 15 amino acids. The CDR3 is CATSRPGQNTGELFF. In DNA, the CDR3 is TGTGCCACCAGCAGGCCGGGACAGAACACCGGGGAGCTGTTTTTT.